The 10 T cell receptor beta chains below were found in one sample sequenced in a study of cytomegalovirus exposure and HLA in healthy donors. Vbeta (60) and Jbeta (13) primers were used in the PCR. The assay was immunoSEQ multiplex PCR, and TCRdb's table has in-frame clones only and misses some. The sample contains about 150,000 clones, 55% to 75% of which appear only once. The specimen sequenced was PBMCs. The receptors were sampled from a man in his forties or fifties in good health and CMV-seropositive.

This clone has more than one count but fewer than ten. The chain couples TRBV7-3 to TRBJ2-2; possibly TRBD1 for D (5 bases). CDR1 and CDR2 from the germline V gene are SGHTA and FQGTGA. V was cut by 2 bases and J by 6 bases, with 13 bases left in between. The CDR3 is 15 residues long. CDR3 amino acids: CASSLLGQEAGELFF. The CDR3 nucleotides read TGTGCCAGCAGCTTACTGGGGCAGGAAGCCGGGGAGCTGTTTTTT.

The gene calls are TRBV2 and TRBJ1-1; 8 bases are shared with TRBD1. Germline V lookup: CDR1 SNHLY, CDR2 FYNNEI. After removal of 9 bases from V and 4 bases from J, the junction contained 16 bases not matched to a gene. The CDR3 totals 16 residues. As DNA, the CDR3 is TGTGCCAGTCACCGACAGGGGAGTTCAAGTGGCACTGAAGCTTTCTTT. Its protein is CASHRQGSSSGTEAFF.

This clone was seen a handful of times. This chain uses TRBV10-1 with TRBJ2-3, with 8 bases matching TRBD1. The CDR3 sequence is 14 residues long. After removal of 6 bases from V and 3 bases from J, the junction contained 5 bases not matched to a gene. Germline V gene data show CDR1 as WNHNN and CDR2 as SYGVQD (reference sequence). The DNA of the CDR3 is TGCGCCAGCAGCAGGGGGCGAAATACAGATACGCAGTATTTT. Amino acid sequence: CASSRGRNTDTQYF.

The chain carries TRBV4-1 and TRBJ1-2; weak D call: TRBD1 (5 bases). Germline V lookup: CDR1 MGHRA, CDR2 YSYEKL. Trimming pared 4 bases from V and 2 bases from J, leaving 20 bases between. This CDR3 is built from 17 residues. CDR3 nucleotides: TGCGCCAGCAGCCCATCCGGAGTCCGGGGGACGAACTATGGCTACACCTTC. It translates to CASSPSGVRGTNYGYTF.

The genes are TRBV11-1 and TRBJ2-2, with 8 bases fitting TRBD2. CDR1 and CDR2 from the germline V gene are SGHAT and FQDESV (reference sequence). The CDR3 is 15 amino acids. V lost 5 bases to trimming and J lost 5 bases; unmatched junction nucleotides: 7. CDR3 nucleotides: TGTGCCAGCAGCCTCCTAGCGGGTAATACCGGGGAGCTGTTTTTT. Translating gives CASSLLAGNTGELFF.

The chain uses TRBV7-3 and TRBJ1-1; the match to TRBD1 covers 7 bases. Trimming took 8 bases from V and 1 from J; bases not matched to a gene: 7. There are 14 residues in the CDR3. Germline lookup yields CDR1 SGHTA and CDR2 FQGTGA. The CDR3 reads CASRDAGGNTEAFF. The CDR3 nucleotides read TGTGCCAGCCGCGACGCAGGGGGGAACACTGAAGCTTTCTTT. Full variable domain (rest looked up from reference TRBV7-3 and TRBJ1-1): GAGVSQTPSNKVTEKGKYVELRCDPISGHTALYWYRQSLGQGPEFLIYFQGTGAADDSGLPNDRFFAVRPEGSVSTLKIQRTERGDSAVYLCASRDAGGNTEAFFGQGTRLTVV.

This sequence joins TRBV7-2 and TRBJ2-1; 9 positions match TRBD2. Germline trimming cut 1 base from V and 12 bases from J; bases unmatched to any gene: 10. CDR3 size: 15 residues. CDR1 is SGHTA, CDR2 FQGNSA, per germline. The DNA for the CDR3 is TGTGCCAGCAGCTTAGATCCTAGCGGGATGGGTGGGCAGTTCTTC. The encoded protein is CASSLDPSGMGGQFF.

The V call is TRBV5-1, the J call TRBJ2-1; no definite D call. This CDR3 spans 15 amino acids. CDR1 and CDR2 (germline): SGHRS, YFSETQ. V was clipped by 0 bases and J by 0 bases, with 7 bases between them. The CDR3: CASSLEQNSYNEQFF. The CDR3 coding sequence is TGCGCCAGCAGCTTGGAACAGAACTCCTACAATGAGCAGTTCTTC.

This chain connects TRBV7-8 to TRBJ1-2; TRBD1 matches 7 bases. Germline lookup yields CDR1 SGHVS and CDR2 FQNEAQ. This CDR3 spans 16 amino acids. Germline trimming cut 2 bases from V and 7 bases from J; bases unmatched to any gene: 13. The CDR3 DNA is TGTGCCAGCAGCTTAAAGTTAGAGGGGACAGTAGGTGGCTACACCTTC. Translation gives CASSLKLEGTVGGYTF. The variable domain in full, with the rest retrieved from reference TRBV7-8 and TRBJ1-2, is GAGVSQSPRYKVAKRGQDVALRCDPISGHVSLFWYQQALGQGPEFLTYFQNEAQLDKSGLPSDRFFAERPEGSVSTLKIQRTQQEDSAVYLCASSLKLEGTVGGYTFGSGTRLTVV.

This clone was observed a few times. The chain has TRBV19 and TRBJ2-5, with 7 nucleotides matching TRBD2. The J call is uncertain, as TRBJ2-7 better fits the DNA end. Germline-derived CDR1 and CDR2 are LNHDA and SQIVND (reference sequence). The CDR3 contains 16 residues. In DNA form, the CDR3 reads TGTGCCAGTAGTATAGGTCTAGCGGAATACTCCTACGAGCAGTACTTC. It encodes CASSIGLAEYSYEQYF.